Below, 23 T cell receptor beta chains from the same sample are listed, as sequenced in a study of PD-1 blockade in mismatch repair-deficient tumors. The table came from immunoSEQ multiplex PCR; TCRdb's copy has only in-frame clones and leaves some out. This table has 40,000 to 60,000 clones, roughly 75% appearing once. Sequencing was performed on peripheral blood, taken 4 weeks after starting pembrolizumab. Receptors were obtained from an adult with mismatch repair-deficient cancer.

This chain uses TRBV11-2 with TRBJ2-4; D gene unclear. The CDR3 sequence is 17 residues long. Between the trimmed V and J ends, which lost 1 base and 0 bases, there was a span of 13 bases. Germline V gene lookup returns CDR1 SGHAT and CDR2 FQNNGV. CDR3 loop: CASSLGWPDIAKNIQYF. As DNA, the CDR3 is TGTGCCAGCAGCTTAGGCTGGCCAGATATAGCCAAAAACATTCAGTACTTC.

By share of the sample, this clone is medium-sized. This chain uses TRBV4-3 with TRBJ2-1; no clear D. Germline V gives CDR1 LGHNA, CDR2 YSLEER. V lost 1 base, J lost 6 bases, and 16 bases lay in between. The CDR3 runs 16 residues. Here the CDR3 reads CASSQALERASNEQFF. CDR3 coding DNA: TGCGCCAGCAGCCAAGCTTTAGAAAGGGCGTCCAATGAGCAGTTCTTC.

This clone occurred once. The V gene is TRBV7-6, the J gene TRBJ2-6, with 7 positions matching TRBD2. V gave up 10 bases and J gave up 0 bases; unmatched junction bases: 15. There are 18 residues in the CDR3. Germline V gives CDR1 SGHVS, CDR2 FNYEAQ. The CDR3 protein is CATDLGAGDHSGANVLTF. The CDR3 nucleotides read TGTGCCACCGACCTTGGCGCGGGGGACCACTCTGGGGCCAACGTCCTGACTTTC.

This sequence joins TRBV29-1 and TRBJ2-7, with D perhaps matching TRBD1 (5 bases). The V end was cut by 2 bases, the J end by 6 bases, with 14 bases between. The CDR3 spans 13 residues. CDR1 SQVTM and CDR2 ANQGSEA come from the germline V gene. CDR3 amino acids: CSVEQSQGVEQYF. The CDR3 nucleotides read TGCAGCGTTGAACAATCTCAAGGGGTCGAGCAGTACTTC.

This clone was counted once. V usage is TRBV19 and J usage is TRBJ1-4; TRBD1 is a possible D gene (5 bases). The CDR3 runs 14 residues. Looked up from germline, CDR1 is LNHDA and CDR2 is SQIVND (reference sequence). Trimming cost V 6 bases and J 3 bases, with 11 bases left between them. CDR3 protein: CASSGTTANEKLFF. The CDR3 DNA sequence: TGTGCCAGTAGCGGGACTACGGCTAATGAAAAACTGTTTTTT.

This chain links TRBV30 with TRBJ1-2; a possible D gene is TRBD1 (5 bases). Trimming shortened V by 3 bases and J by 4 bases, and 15 bases separated the two germline ends. The CDR3 sequence is 14 residues long. The germline V gene has CDR1 GTSNPN and CDR2 SVGIG (reference sequence). As DNA, the CDR3 is TGTGCCTGGAGGGGACGACTAGGTACCTATGGCTACACCTTC. As protein: CAWRGRLGTYGYTF. The whole variable domain, filled in from reference TRBV30 and TRBJ1-2, reads SQTIHQWPATLVQPVGSPLSLECTVEGTSNPNLYWYRQAAGRGLQLLFYSVGIGQISSEVPQNLSASRPQDRQFILSSKKLLLSDSGFYLCAWRGRLGTYGYTFGSGTRLTVV.

The chain is built from TRBV5-4 and TRBJ2-1, with D possibly TRBD1 on 5 matching bases. Trimming removed 4 bases at V and 5 bases at J, with 7 bases between. Germline V lookup: CDR1 SGHNT, CDR2 YYREEE (reference sequence). The CDR3 covers 12 residues. The CDR3 DNA follows: TGTGCCAGCAGCGTGGACAACAATGAGCAGTTCTTC. This encodes CASSVDNNEQFF. The variable domain in full, with the rest retrieved from reference TRBV5-4 and TRBJ2-1, is ETGVTQSPTHLIKTRGQQVTLRCSSQSGHNTVSWYQQALGQGPQFIFQYYREEENGRGNFPPRFSGLQFPNYSSELNVNALELDDSALYLCASSVDNNEQFFGPGTRLTVL.

This clone was seen a single time. This rearrangement joins TRBV6-5 to TRBJ2-3; D not certain. The CDR3 spans 12 residues. V was cut by 8 bases and J by 6 bases, with 12 bases left in between. The V gene's germline CDR1 is MNHEY and CDR2 SVGAGI. The chain's CDR3 is CASGDSSDTQYF. DNA of the CDR3: TGTGCCAGCGGGGATTCCTCGGATACGCAGTATTTT.

The chain has TRBV7-9 and TRBJ2-7, with 7 nucleotides matching TRBD2. The CDR3 spans 14 residues. After removal of 6 bases from V and 2 bases from J, the junction contained 7 bases not matched to a gene. The germline CDR1 and CDR2 sequences are SEHNR and FQNEAQ (reference sequence). The DNA of the CDR3 is TGTGCCAGCAGTCGCGGGAGCAACCCCTACGAGCAGTACTTC. Translation: CASSRGSNPYEQYF.

In its sample, this clone is medium-sized. This chain links TRBV5-8 with TRBJ1-2, with 8 bases identical to TRBD1. CDR3 length: 14 amino acids. The germline gives CDR1 SGHTS, CDR2 YDEGEE. V lost 5 bases and J lost 4; bases outside the gene matches: 7. In DNA form, the CDR3 reads TGTGCCAGCAGTTTTCAGGGGGCCTTCTATGGCTACACCTTC. Encoded protein: CASSFQGAFYGYTF.

This chain joins TRBV5-6 and TRBJ1-2; perhaps TRBD1 as D (6 bases). The CDR3 runs to 15 residues. Trimming took 5 bases from V and 7 from J, leaving 21 bases between them. Per germline, CDR1 SGHDT and CDR2 YYEEEE. CDR3 nucleotide sequence: TGTGCCAGCAGGGACAGTAGAGCGTATATCGGTGGCTACACCTTC. The encoded protein is CASRDSRAYIGGYTF.

The chain is built from TRBV5-6 and TRBJ2-3; D may match TRBD1 or TRBD2 (5 bases each). This CDR3 is 14 amino acids long. With 6 bases removed from V and 2 bases from J, the gap between germline ends came to 13 bases. The germline CDR1 and CDR2 sequences are SGHDT and YYEEEE. The CDR3 loop is CASTLGGYTDTQYF. CDR3 coding DNA: TGTGCCAGCACCCTTGGGGGTTACACAGATACGCAGTATTTT.

The CDR3 coding sequence is TGTGCCAGCAGCTTAGGGGGCAGGGTGGAAGCTTTCTTT. Its protein product is CASSLGGRVEAFF. V gene TRBV11-3 combines with J gene TRBJ1-1; D may be TRBD1 (5 bases). The CDR3 length is 13 residues. Trimming removed 1 base at V and 8 bases at J, with 11 bases between. Germline CDR1 is SGHNT and CDR2 is YENEEA.

The chain recombines TRBV19 with TRBJ2-2; D remains unclear. V lost 2 bases, J lost 1 base, and 11 bases lay in between. The length of the CDR3 is 16 residues. CDR1 LNHDA and CDR2 SQIVND come from the germline V gene (reference sequence). CDR3 protein: CASSINLDRNTGELFF. The DNA of the CDR3 is TGTGCCAGTAGTATAAACCTAGATAGGAACACCGGGGAGCTGTTTTTT.

There are a few counts of this clone. The J gene is TRBJ1-5, the V gene TRBV7-9, with D tentatively TRBD1 (6 bases). The CDR3 consists of 14 residues. With 2 bases removed from V and 5 bases from J, the gap between germline ends came to 10 bases. The germline V gene has CDR1 SEHNR and CDR2 FQNEAQ (reference sequence). The CDR3 reads CASSLTTGDQPQHF. The CDR3 nucleotides read TGTGCCAGCAGCTTAACGACAGGCGATCAGCCCCAGCATTTT.

The chain couples TRBV30 to TRBJ1-5, with 8 positions matching TRBD1. Per the germline V gene, CDR1 is GTSNPN and CDR2 is SVGIG (reference sequence). The CDR3 has 16 residues. With V trimmed by 2 bases and J by 1 base, 7 bases remained unmatched. The CDR3 here is CAWSPRTGLSNQPQHF. The CDR3 coding sequence is TGTGCCTGGAGTCCCCGGACAGGGCTGAGCAATCAGCCCCAGCATTTT.

This clone came up once. Other DNA sequences of this sample code for an identical CDR3. The chain employs TRBV19 and TRBJ1-1; weak D call: TRBD1 (6 bases). V was shortened by 6 bases and J by 1 base, with 12 bases between the two germline ends. Germline-derived CDR1 and CDR2 are LNHDA and SQIVND (reference sequence). The CDR3 has 14 residues. The CDR3: CASSPRTENTEAFF. In DNA form, the CDR3 reads TGTGCCAGTAGCCCTCGGACAGAGAACACTGAAGCTTTCTTT.

The chain couples TRBV5-1 to TRBJ2-5; 8 positions agree with TRBD2. V shed 1 base, J shed 4 bases, and the junction held 9 bases outside the gene matches. This CDR3 contains 16 residues. Per the germline V gene, CDR1 is SGHRS and CDR2 is YFSETQ. This chain's CDR3 is CASSLRTSGRGETQYF. CDR3 nucleotides: TGCGCCAGCAGCTTGCGAACTAGCGGTAGGGGAGAGACCCAGTACTTC.

The rearrangement links TRBV5-1 to TRBJ1-2; 7 nucleotides align to TRBD1. The length of the CDR3 is 16 residues. Germline values: CDR1 SGHRS, CDR2 YFSETQ. Trimming removed 0 bases from V and 0 bases from J; junction bases left unmatched: 5. CDR3 residues: CASSLDFRGANYGYTF. CDR3 sequence (DNA): TGCGCCAGCAGCTTGGATTTCAGGGGGGCTAACTATGGCTACACCTTC. Filled out from reference TRBV5-1 and TRBJ1-2, the complete variable domain reads KAGVTQTPRYLIKTRGQQVTLSCSPISGHRSVSWYQQTPGQGLQFLFEYFSETQRNKGNFPGRFSGRQFSNSRSEMNVSTLELGDSALYLCASSLDFRGANYGYTFGSGTRLTVV.

The DNA for the CDR3 is TGTGCCAGTAGTATAGGAGGGTGGGCCAATCAGCCCCAGCATTTT. Protein sequence: CASSIGGWANQPQHF. This chain joins TRBV19 and TRBJ1-5; D remains ambiguous. V dropped 1 base and J dropped 3 bases, with 10 bases sitting between them. This CDR3 has 15 residues. Germline CDR1 and CDR2: LNHDA and SQIVND (reference sequence).

CDR3 region: CASSPRATGATDTQYF. In nucleotides, the CDR3 is TGTGCCAGCTCACCACGGGCGACAGGGGCAACAGATACGCAGTATTTT. The chain recombines TRBV18 with TRBJ2-3; 8 bases fit TRBD1. The germline gives CDR1 KGHSH, CDR2 LQKENI. V lost 1 base and J lost 3; bases outside the gene matches: 6. The CDR3 sequence is 16 residues long.

The V call is TRBV5-5, the J call TRBJ1-2; D is unresolved. This CDR3 region has 14 residues. Germline loops: CDR1 SGHKS, CDR2 YYEKEE (reference sequence). Trimming shortened V by 5 bases and J by 0 bases, and 11 bases separated the two germline ends. The DNA of the CDR3 is TGTGCCAGCAGACTTGGGAGCTCTAACTATGGCTACACCTTC. Its protein is CASRLGSSNYGYTF.

The chain couples TRBV29-1 to TRBJ1-2, with 7 nucleotides matching TRBD1. The CDR3 has 13 amino acids. Germline V gives CDR1 SQVTM, CDR2 ANQGSEA. Trimming took 4 bases from V and 5 from J; bases not matched to a gene: 7. The CDR3, as DNA: TGCAGCGTTGCCCAGGGGGTCGGATATGGCTACACCTTC. It translates to CSVAQGVGYGYTF.